These T cell receptor beta chains were read from a single sample in a study of cytomegalovirus exposure and HLA in healthy donors. Produced via immunoSEQ multiplex PCR; TCRdb's table is partial and in-frame only. The sample lists 62,000 or so clones; 80% to 90% were seen once. The sequenced sample was PBMCs. The receptors shown here come from a man between 18 and 35 years old in good health and CMV-seronegative. CDR3s include the opening cysteine and the closing phenylalanine or tryptophan.

v_call	cdr3_length	j_call	cdr3_aa
TRBV5-8	15	TRBJ2-5	CASSLGQGARETQYF
TRBV29-1	19	TRBJ2-3	CSVEPPGGYGTGNRDTQYF
TRBV4-1	15	TRBJ2-7	CASSQGTGALYEQYF
TRBV6-5	14	TRBJ1-1	CASSTGQLNTEAFF
TRBV9	15	TRBJ1-3	CASSVDSLSGNTIYF
TRBV9	15	TRBJ1-5	CASSTSGTPRSPQHF
TRBV2	14	TRBJ2-1	CASERGRAYNEQFF
TRBV5-1	14	TRBJ2-3	CASSWDRAVDTQYF
TRBV30	14	TRBJ2-1	CAWSVGAAYNEQFF
TRBV19	15	TRBJ1-5	CASSLTGNSNQPQHF
TRBV19	13	TRBJ1-5	CASSPMTGQPQHF
TRBV9	15	TRBJ2-7	CASSPGQDLSYEQYF
TRBV18	15	TRBJ1-1	CASSPRGTANTEAFF
TRBV5-1	14	TRBJ1-2	CASSSMTGNYGYTF
TRBV5-1	15	TRBJ2-6	CASGSGTLGANVLTF
TRBV7-2	14	TRBJ1-4	CASRPDRGDEKLFF
TRBV5-4	15	TRBJ2-5	CASSGPGGVGETQYF
TRBV7-2	14	TRBJ2-1	CASRRPGHYNEQFF
TRBV19	14	TRBJ2-3	CASRVGSSTDTQYF
TRBV6-5	15	TRBJ1-5	CASRGQGTSNQPQHF
TRBV28	14	TRBJ1-3	CASTPDTSGNTIYF
TRBV4-1	13	TRBJ2-5	CASSQGARETQYF
TRBV15	15	TRBJ1-1	CATSRRQFEVTEAFF
TRBV11-2	13	TRBJ1-2	CASSLGTGDGYTF
TRBV29-1	13	TRBJ1-1	CSVEVTGDTEAFF
TRBV27	14	TRBJ2-2	CASRSDWVTGELFF
TRBV2	16	TRBJ2-1	CASSEDSRGLGNEQFF
TRBV7-2	12	TRBJ1-2	CASSLTEKGYTF
TRBV6-1	19	TRBJ2-2	CASSEGDRVPSLDTGELFF
TRBV9	14	TRBJ2-7	CASGDGAGAYEQYF
TRBV29-1	14	TRBJ2-2	CSVTSGGTTGELFF
TRBV6-5	11	TRBJ2-1	CASKGVNEQFF
TRBV19	14	TRBJ2-7	CASSWESGLYEQYF
TRBV28	11	TRBJ1-1	CASSLELEAFF
TRBV27	14	TRBJ1-2	CASSSGDRDYGYTF
TRBV6-5	13	TRBJ1-2	CASRDRGADGYTF
TRBV19	14	TRBJ2-5	CASSIGRVGETQYF
TRBV5-1	16	TRBJ1-5	CARNLAGGQGNQPQHF
TRBV4-1	15	TRBJ2-1	CASSPSGVLNNEQFF
TRBV19	14	TRBJ1-1	CASRTDREGVEAFF
TRBV11-3	14	TRBJ1-2	CASSLEGFNYGYTF